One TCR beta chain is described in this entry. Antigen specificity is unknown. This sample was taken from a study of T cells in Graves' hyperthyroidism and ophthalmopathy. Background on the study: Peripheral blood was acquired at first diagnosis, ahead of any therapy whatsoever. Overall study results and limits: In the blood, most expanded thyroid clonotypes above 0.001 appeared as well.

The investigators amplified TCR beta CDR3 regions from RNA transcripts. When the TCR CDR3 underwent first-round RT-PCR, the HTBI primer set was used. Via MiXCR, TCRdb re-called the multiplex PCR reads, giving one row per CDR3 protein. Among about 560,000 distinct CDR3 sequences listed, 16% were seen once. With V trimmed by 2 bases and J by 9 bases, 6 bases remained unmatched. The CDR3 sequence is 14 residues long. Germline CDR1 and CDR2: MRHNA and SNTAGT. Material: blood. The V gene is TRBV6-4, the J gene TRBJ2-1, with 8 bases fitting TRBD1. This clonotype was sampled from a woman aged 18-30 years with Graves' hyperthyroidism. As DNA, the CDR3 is TGTGCCAGCAGTGACCAGGGGGCTGGGGGTGAGCAGTTCTTC. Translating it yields CASSDQGAGGEQFF.